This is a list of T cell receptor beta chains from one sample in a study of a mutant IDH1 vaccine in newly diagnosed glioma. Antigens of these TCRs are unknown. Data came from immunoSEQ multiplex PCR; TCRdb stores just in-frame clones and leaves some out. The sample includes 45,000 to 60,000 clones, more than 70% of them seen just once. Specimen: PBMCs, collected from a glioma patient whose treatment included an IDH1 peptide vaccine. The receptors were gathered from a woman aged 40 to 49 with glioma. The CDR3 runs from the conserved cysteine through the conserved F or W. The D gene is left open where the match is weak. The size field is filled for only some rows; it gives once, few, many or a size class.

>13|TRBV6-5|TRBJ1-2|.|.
TGTGCCAGCAGTTACTCTCTGCGCTATGGCTACACCTTC
CASSYSLRYGYTF
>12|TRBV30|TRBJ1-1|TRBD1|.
TGTGCCTGGAGTCTTACAGGGGCTGAAGCTTTCTTT
CAWSLTGAEAFF
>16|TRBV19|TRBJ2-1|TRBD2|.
TGTGCCAGTAGTTCTAGGACTAGCGGGAGGGCCTCTGAGCAGTTCTTC
CASSSRTSGRASEQFF
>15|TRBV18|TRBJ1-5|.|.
TGTGCCAGCTCACCAGCGTTCGGGCGGGATCAGCCCCAGCATTTT
CASSPAFGRDQPQHF
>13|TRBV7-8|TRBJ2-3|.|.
TGTGCCAGCAGCCTCCACCACACAGATACGCAGTATTTT
CASSLHHTDTQYF
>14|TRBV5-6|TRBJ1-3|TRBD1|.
TGTGCCAGCAGCTTGGACAGGGGTGGAAACACCATATATTTT
CASSLDRGGNTIYF
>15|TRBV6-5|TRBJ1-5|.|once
TGTGCCAGCAGTTACTCCGCTAGGGCACGTCAGCCCCAGCATTTT
CASSYSARARQPQHF
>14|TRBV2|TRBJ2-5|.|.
TGTGCCAGCACGGGGGCAGGGAGTTCGGAGACCCAGTACTTC
CASTGAGSSETQYF
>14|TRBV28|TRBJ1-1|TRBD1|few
TGTGCCAGCAACCGTCCCGGGACAGGGAGAGGGGCTTTCTTT
CASNRPGTGRGAFF
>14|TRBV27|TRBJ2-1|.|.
TGTGCCAGCAGTTTAAGGCAGGGGTTACATGAGCAGTTCTTC
CASSLRQGLHEQFF
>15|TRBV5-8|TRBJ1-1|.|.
TGTGCCAGCACTCACCAAAGGTTCATGAACACTGAAGCTTTCTTT
CASTHQRFMNTEAFF
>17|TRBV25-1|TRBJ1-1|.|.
TGTGCCAGCAGTCATGATCAGCGTATGGGCCGGGACACTGAAGCTTTCTTT
CASSHDQRMGRDTEAFF
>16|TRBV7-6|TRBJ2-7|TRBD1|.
TGTGCCAGCAGCTCACAGCCGGGACAGGGGGCCTACGAGCAGTACTTC
CASSSQPGQGAYEQYF
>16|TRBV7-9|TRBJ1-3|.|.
TGTGCCAGCAGCTCTGACGGTCAAATCTCTGGAAACACCATATATTTT
CASSSDGQISGNTIYF
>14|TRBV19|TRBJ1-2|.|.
TGTGCCAGTAGTATTTCGGGGAAGAACTATGGCTACACCTTC
CASSISGKNYGYTF
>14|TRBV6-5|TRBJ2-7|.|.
TGTGCCAGCAGTTACAACAGGCGGTCCTACGAGCAGTACTTC
CASSYNRRSYEQYF
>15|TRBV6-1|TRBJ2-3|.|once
TGTGCCAGCAGGGCAGGGAAAAGAGGCACAGATACGCAGTATTTT
CASRAGKRGTDTQYF